The entry below gives a single TCR beta chain sequence along with its context. Treatment noted: randomized to nivolumab then ipilimumab (arm A) or the reverse (arm B). The data were taken from a study of sequential checkpoint blockade in melanoma. At the level of the study: Randomization was 1:1 between first-line nivolumab→ipilimumab and ipilimumab→nivolumab.

Here immunoSEQ multiplex PCR was the method, and the copy in TCRdb shows in-frame clones only, minus some. In the table there are about 40,000 clones, approximately 90% of which are singletons. Germline CDR1 LGHNA, CDR2 YNFKEQ. Trimming removed 1 base from V and 6 bases from J, with 9 bases in between. The CDR3 length is 13 residues. The rearrangement joins TRBV4-2 to TRBJ1-2; the D gene is possibly TRBD1 (5 bases). This sequence was found in a human donor with melanoma. This sample comprised CD8+ T cells sorted from blood (inferred from file names), obtained from a patient given nivolumab and ipilimumab in sequence. The CDR3, as DNA: TGTGCCAGCAGCCAAGTCGGAGGGGATGGCTACACCTTC. It encodes CASSQVGGDGYTF.